The 20 T cell receptor beta chains presented below share a single source sample, sequenced in a study of identical twins. TCRdb itself ran the 5' RACE reads through MiXCR, one entry per CDR3 protein. The repertoire holds about 290,000 distinct CDR3 sequences, roughly 9.7% seen once, with approximately 7% in the top ten. The data were also submitted as part of a second study, on yellow fever vaccine responses in identical twins.

Sample: CD8+ T cells sorted from blood. The receptors derive from a woman younger than 35 in good health.

This clonotype was observed a handful of times. The genes are TRBV6-2 or TRBV6-3 and TRBJ2-3; TRBD1 matches at 7 bases. Germline loops: CDR1 MNHEY, CDR2 SVGEGT. V was pared by 2 bases and J by 1 base, with 0 bases of the junction left unmatched. The CDR3 consists of 14 residues. The DNA of the CDR3 is TGTGCCAGCAGTTACGGGACAGGCACAGATACGCAGTATTTT. This gives the protein CASSYGTGTDTQYF.

This clonotype was counted many times. V is TRBV4-1 and J is TRBJ2-1, with 7 bases identical to TRBD2. The CDR3 has 14 residues. The V gene end was trimmed by 3 bases and the J gene end by 3 bases; junction bases not matched to a gene: 2. Germline V gene data show CDR1 as MGHRA and CDR2 as YSYEKL. CDR3 coding DNA: TGCGCCAGCAGCCAGAGCGGGAACTACAATGAGCAGTTCTTC. It encodes CASSQSGNYNEQFF.

The table lists this clonotype with a few counts. V usage is TRBV7-9 and J usage is TRBJ2-7; 11 bases align to TRBD2. Germline V gene sequence: CDR1 SEHNR, CDR2 FQNEAQ (reference sequence). The CDR3 consists of 16 residues. J lost 0 bases, V lost 6 bases, and 7 bases had no gene match. CDR3 amino acids: CASSTIAGGISYEQYF. The CDR3, as DNA: TGTGCCAGCAGTACAATAGCGGGAGGGATCTCCTACGAGCAGTACTTC.

The CDR3 here is CASSARATYEQYF. CDR3 DNA: TGTGCCAGCAGCGCCCGAGCAACCTACGAGCAGTACTTC. The V and J genes are TRBV7-9 and TRBJ2-7; D is unclear. V lost 5 bases, J lost 2 bases, and 10 bases lay in between. CDR1 SEHNR and CDR2 FQNEAQ come from the germline V gene (reference sequence). There are 13 residues in the CDR3.

This clonotype came up a few times. V is TRBV11-2 and J is TRBJ2-3; D is uncertain. The CDR3 has 15 amino acids. Trimming cost V 0 bases and J 4 bases, with 11 bases left between them. The V gene's germline CDR1 is SGHAT and CDR2 FQNNGV. CDR3 sequence (DNA): TGTGCCAGCAGCTTAGATCGGCCTAGTGCAGATACGCAGTATTTT. Translated, it gives CASSLDRPSADTQYF. The complete variable domain, with remaining parts taken from reference TRBV11-2 and TRBJ2-3, reads EAGVAQSPRYKIIEKRQSVAFWCNPISGHATLYWYQQILGQGPKLLIQFQNNGVVDDSQLPKDRFSAERLKGVDSTLKIQPAKLEDSAVYLCASSLDRPSADTQYFGPGTRLTVL.

This clonotype was seen ten or more times. The chain uses TRBV12-3 or TRBV12-4 and TRBJ1-5, with D possibly matching TRBD1 (5 bases). The length of the CDR3 is 15 residues. The V gene lost 3 bases and the J gene lost 5 bases, with 14 bases spanning the gap. The CDR3 sequence: CASSFWDRGDQPQHF. The CDR3, as DNA: TGTGCCAGCAGTTTTTGGGACCGAGGGGATCAGCCCCAGCATTTT.

This clonotype has a count of ten or more. This chain connects TRBV10-3 to TRBJ2-3; the D is unclear. The germline V and J ends were trimmed by 11 bases and 8 bases, with 20 bases remaining between them. The germline gives CDR1 ENHRY, CDR2 SYGVKD. The CDR3 has 13 amino acids. The CDR3 nucleotides read TGTGCCCCCGGCGGCGGAACCCGAGTTACGCAGTATTTT. Translated, it gives CAPGGGTRVTQYF.

This clonotype was counted many times. The chain combines TRBV12-3 or TRBV12-4 with TRBJ1-1, with a tentative D call TRBD1 (6 bases). The CDR3 consists of 15 residues. V was shortened by 6 bases and J by 0 bases, with 14 bases between the two germline ends. The CDR3 DNA follows: TGTGCCAGCAGCCACCCACAGGGTATGAACACTGAAGCTTTCTTT. The encoded protein is CASSHPQGMNTEAFF.

This chain uses TRBV6-1 with TRBJ1-5; 8 bases map to TRBD1. V lost 6 bases to trimming and J lost 0 bases; unmatched junction nucleotides: 4. This CDR3 region has 15 residues. Germline-derived CDR1 and CDR2 are MNHNS and SASEGT. For the CDR3, the DNA is TGTGCCAGCAGGAGGGACAGGTATAGCAATCAGCCCCAGCATTTT. It encodes CASRRDRYSNQPQHF.

The J gene is TRBJ2-7, the V gene TRBV20-1; no firm D call. Germline CDR1 and CDR2: DFQATT and SNEGSKA (reference sequence). V dropped 3 bases and J dropped 0 bases, with 15 bases sitting between them. The CDR3 consists of 15 residues. The CDR3 DNA reads as TGCAGTGCTAGTCCCATACCTCAAGCCTCCTACGAGCAGTACTTC. It is translated as CSASPIPQASYEQYF.

This clonotype was observed a handful of times. The rearrangement links TRBV24-1 to TRBJ2-7; 10 bases align to TRBD1. The J segment lost 5 bases and the V segment lost 7 bases, leaving 4 bases of the junction unmatched. The CDR3 is made up of 13 amino acids. The V gene's germline CDR1 is KGHDR and CDR2 SFDVKD. The CDR3 DNA is TGTGCCACCAGGGAGACAGGGGGCCACGAGCAGTACTTC. It is translated as CATRETGGHEQYF.

This clonotype was found many times. CDR3 DNA: TGTGCCAGCAGTCTCATCTCGGCTAACCAAGAGACCCAGTACTTC. It is translated as CASSLISANQETQYF. The chain uses TRBV7-9 and TRBJ2-5; no definite D call. Between the trimmed V and J ends, which lost 6 bases and 0 bases, there was a span of 14 bases. This CDR3 spans 15 amino acids. Per the germline V gene, CDR1 is SEHNR and CDR2 is FQNEAQ (reference sequence).

This clonotype was picked up many times. The V call is TRBV5-1, the J call TRBJ2-7; the D gene is possibly TRBD1 (6 bases). Trimming cost V 4 bases and J 3 bases, with 14 bases left between them. Germline CDR1 and CDR2: SGHRS and YFSETQ. This CDR3 spans 14 amino acids. The DNA for the CDR3 is TGCGCCAGCAGCGAGGACAGAACCTTCTACGAGCAGTACTTC. Translated, it gives CASSEDRTFYEQYF.

V usage is TRBV6-5 and J usage is TRBJ2-1, with 7 bases fitting TRBD2. The CDR3 has 13 amino acids. The germline CDR1 and CDR2 sequences are MNHEY and SVGAGI. The V segment lost 0 bases and the J segment 10 bases; nucleotides outside the gene matches: 3. CDR3 DNA sequence: TGTGCCAGCAGTTACTCGGGAGGGGTGGAGCAGTTCTTC. Residues: CASSYSGGVEQFF.

This clonotype was seen only a few times. The rearrangement links TRBV4-3 to TRBJ2-1; TRBD2 aligns across 12 bases. V lost 2 bases and J lost 5; bases outside the gene matches: 1. The CDR3 spans 15 residues. Germline V gives CDR1 LGHNA, CDR2 YSLEER. CDR3 nucleotides: TGCGCCAGCAGCCAAAGACTAGCGGGAGACAATGAGCAGTTCTTC. Translating gives CASSQRLAGDNEQFF.

This clonotype was counted a few times. J is TRBJ2-5 and V is TRBV7-8, with D maybe TRBD2 (5 bases). Per the germline V gene, CDR1 is SGHVS and CDR2 is FQNEAQ. Trimming pared 4 bases from V and 0 bases from J, leaving 21 bases between. The length of the CDR3 is 18 residues. CDR3 in amino acids: CASSSRPGSAQYQETQYF. As DNA, the CDR3 is TGTGCCAGCAGCTCGCGGCCCGGTAGCGCCCAGTACCAAGAGACCCAGTACTTC. The full variable domain, completed using reference TRBV7-8 and TRBJ2-5, is GAGVSQSPRYKVAKRGQDVALRCDPISGHVSLFWYQQALGQGPEFLTYFQNEAQLDKSGLPSDRFFAERPEGSVSTLKIQRTQQEDSAVYLCASSSRPGSAQYQETQYFGPGTRLLVL.

As for this clonotype: Its ends do not fully match the called genes, so a read error is possible. The chain carries TRBV7-7 and TRBJ2-1, with 7 bases aligning to TRBD2. CDR1 and CDR2 from the germline V gene are SSHAT and FNYEAQ (reference sequence). The CDR3 is made up of 18 amino acids. The CDR3: CASSLGDVAGEIPHEQFF. The CDR3 bases are TGTGCTAGCAGCTTAGGGGACGTGGCGGGAGAAATCCCTCATGAGCAGTTCTTC.

This clonotype was seen a few times. The chain uses TRBV4-2 and TRBJ2-7; maybe TRBD1 (5 bases). The CDR3 runs 14 residues. The V gene lost 0 bases and the J gene lost 0 bases, with 6 bases spanning the gap. CDR1 is LGHNA and CDR2 is YNFKEQ in the germline V gene. CDR3 DNA sequence: TGTGCCAGCAGCCAAGATGGGGCCTCCTACGAGCAGTACTTC. It specifies CASSQDGASYEQYF.

V is TRBV11-2 and J is TRBJ2-3; D might be TRBD1 (5 bases). V shed 4 bases and J shed 2 bases, with 28 bases lying between them. Germline V lookup: CDR1 SGHAT, CDR2 FQNNGV. CDR3 length: 20 amino acids. The CDR3 here is CASSSPISSRVPWDTDTQYF. CDR3 nucleotide sequence: TGTGCCAGCAGCTCGCCCATTTCCAGCAGGGTCCCATGGGACACAGATACGCAGTATTTT.

This rearrangement joins TRBV2 to TRBJ1-5, with D possibly matching TRBD1 (6 bases). The V and J ends lost 0 bases and 12 bases respectively, with 15 bases between them. This CDR3 contains 14 residues. Germline lookup yields CDR1 SNHLY and CDR2 FYNNEI. The CDR3 spells CASSEAQGGPNQHF. CDR3 sequence (DNA): TGTGCCAGCAGTGAAGCGCAAGGGGGACCGAACCAGCATTTT.